Presented here are 20 T cell receptor beta chains from one specimen sequenced in a study of cytomegalovirus exposure and HLA in healthy donors. A multiplex PCR was run with 60 Vbeta primers and 13 Jbeta primers. This table comes from immunoSEQ multiplex PCR, and its TCRdb copy is limited to in-frame clones, with some not included. This sample carries more than 55,000 clones, with approximately 5.3% going to the ten biggest clones. Sequencing was performed on PBMCs. The source is a woman in her 40s in good health and CMV-seropositive.

The chain employs TRBV6-1 and TRBJ1-2, with TRBD1 matching over 9 bases. CDR3 length: 14 amino acids. J was trimmed by 4 bases and V by 7 bases; bases with no gene match: 7. Per the germline V gene, CDR1 is MNHNS and CDR2 is SASEGT. CDR3 bases: TGTGCCAGCAAAAGGGGGACAGGGTTCTATGGCTACACCTTC. Translated: CASKRGTGFYGYTF.

The rearrangement links TRBV2 to TRBJ1-2, with a weak D call TRBD1 (5 bases). V lost 7 bases, J lost 8 bases, and 23 bases lay in between. The CDR3 extends over 15 amino acids. CDR1 and CDR2 (germline): SNHLY, FYNNEI. The CDR3 DNA is TGTGCCAGCACCGGCGGGGGGGACGGCTATTGGGGCTACACCTTC. Its translation: CASTGGGDGYWGYTF.

This chain connects TRBV19 to TRBJ1-2; D is unclear. The V end was cut by 1 base, the J end by 6 bases, with 12 bases between. The V gene's germline CDR1 is LNHDA and CDR2 SQIVND (reference sequence). CDR3 size: 14 residues. The CDR3 bases are TGTGCCAGTAGTATAGTGGACGAGGGCGATGGCTACACCTTC. Translated, it gives CASSIVDEGDGYTF.

This chain connects TRBV4-3 to TRBJ2-7; 8 bases fit TRBD1. V lost 0 bases to trimming and J lost 5 bases; unmatched junction nucleotides: 9. Looked up from germline, CDR1 is LGHNA and CDR2 is YSLEER. This CDR3 has 16 amino acids. CDR3 protein: CASSQELGQGVDEQYF. CDR3 DNA sequence: TGCGCCAGCAGCCAAGAGTTAGGACAGGGTGTCGACGAGCAGTACTTC.

The chain joins TRBV11-3 to TRBJ1-1; 8 nucleotides match TRBD1. After removal of 1 base from V and 6 bases from J, the junction contained 1 base not matched to a gene. Germline V gene sequence: CDR1 SGHNT, CDR2 YENEEA. This CDR3 has 13 residues. This CDR3 is CASSLGQGPEAFF. CDR3 sequence (DNA): TGTGCCAGCAGCTTAGGACAGGGGCCTGAAGCTTTCTTT.

The rearrangement uses TRBV11-1 and TRBJ1-1; D remains unclear. The CDR3 length is 15 residues. Per germline, CDR1 SGHAT and CDR2 FQDESV (reference sequence). The V gene lost 4 bases and the J gene lost 7 bases, with 19 bases spanning the gap. CDR3 in amino acids: CASSSSLIRSFEAFF. Written as DNA, the CDR3 is TGTGCCAGCAGCTCTTCACTGATTCGAAGTTTTGAAGCTTTCTTT.

This chain links TRBV10-1 with TRBJ2-5; TRBD1 aligns across 9 bases. CDR3 length: 15 amino acids. Unmatched junction bases numbered 9, after V lost 9 bases and J lost 1 base. Germline assignment: CDR1 WNHNN and CDR2 SYGVQD (reference sequence). The CDR3 protein is CASARDRVGQETQYF. DNA for the CDR3: TGCGCCAGTGCCCGGGACAGGGTCGGCCAAGAGACCCAGTACTTC.

The chain recombines TRBV2 with TRBJ2-5; TRBD2 matches at 13 bases. This CDR3 has 15 amino acids. Germline lookup yields CDR1 SNHLY and CDR2 FYNNEI. V lost 6 bases to trimming and J lost 5 bases; unmatched junction nucleotides: 6. Here the CDR3 reads CASRGLAGKWETQYF. For the CDR3, the DNA is TGTGCCAGCAGGGGACTAGCGGGAAAATGGGAGACCCAGTACTTC.

The chain employs TRBV10-1 and TRBJ1-1; D gene uncertain. V dropped 8 bases and J dropped 0 bases, with 13 bases sitting between them. The V gene's germline CDR1 is WNHNN and CDR2 SYGVQD (reference sequence). The CDR3 loop spans 14 amino acids. For the CDR3, the DNA is TGCGCCAGCTCGAGTGAAAGCATGAACACTGAAGCTTTCTTT. This encodes CASSSESMNTEAFF.

The V gene is TRBV7-3, the J gene TRBJ2-1; 9 bases map to TRBD2. After removal of 2 bases from V and 6 bases from J, the junction contained 5 bases not matched to a gene. The CDR3 is 15 amino acids. Looked up from germline, CDR1 is SGHTA and CDR2 is FQGTGA. CDR3 DNA: TGTGCCAGCAGCTTAGCGGGGGGGCCGTTCAATGAGCAGTTCTTC. Amino acid sequence: CASSLAGGPFNEQFF.

The rearrangement links TRBV27 to TRBJ2-2, with 8 bases that match TRBD1. The CDR3 is made up of 15 amino acids. Trimming at V came to 7 bases and at J to 6 bases, leaving 10 bases not matched to a gene. Germline-derived CDR1 and CDR2 are MNHEY and SMNVEV (reference sequence). This chain's CDR3 is CASNRDRGPAGELFF. The CDR3 DNA is TGTGCCAGCAACCGCGACAGGGGTCCAGCCGGGGAGCTGTTTTTT.

The chain uses TRBV18 and TRBJ1-4; D call uncertain. The CDR3 is 12 residues long. Trimming left V 6 bases short and J 6 bases short, with 8 bases between. CDR1 and CDR2 from the germline V gene are KGHSH and LQKENI. The CDR3 protein is CASSNGDEKLFF. CDR3 bases: TGTGCCAGCTCCAACGGTGATGAAAAACTGTTTTTT.

The V gene is TRBV9, the J gene TRBJ2-5; no definite D call. Trimming took 0 bases from V and 5 from J, leaving 17 bases between them. CDR3 length equals 16 residues. Per the germline V gene, CDR1 is SGDLS and CDR2 is YYNGEE. The CDR3 DNA sequence: TGTGCCAGCAGCGTAGATGCCGACGCGGCGGCGGAGACCCAGTACTTC. It specifies CASSVDADAAAETQYF.

The CDR3 nucleotides are TGTGCCAGCAGCTTGGTGACAGCGAGCTACGAGCAGTACTTC. Protein: CASSLVTASYEQYF. This chain uses TRBV5-4 with TRBJ2-7, with D tentatively TRBD1 (5 bases). Trimming pared 0 bases from V and 3 bases from J, leaving 10 bases between. The CDR3 totals 14 residues. From germline, CDR1 is SGHNT and CDR2 YYREEE (reference sequence).

The chain recombines TRBV21-1 with TRBJ1-1; TRBD1, the D gene given by the table, was not confirmed from the DNA. TRBV21-1 constitutes a pseudogene. The CDR3 sequence is 13 residues long. This CDR3 is CASSNPDRSEAFF. Here the CDR3 DNA reads TGTGCCAGCAGCAACCCGGACAGATCTGAAGCTTTCTTT.

The gene calls are TRBV2 and TRBJ1-5; the match to TRBD1 covers 7 bases. The trim removed 6 bases at V and 1 base at J, leaving 9 bases unmatched. The germline V gene encodes CDR1 SNHLY and CDR2 FYNNEI. The CDR3 totals 16 residues. CDR3 sequence (DNA): TGTGCCAGCAGCACCCGACAGGGAGTAAGCAATCAGCCCCAGCATTTT. Translated: CASSTRQGVSNQPQHF.

This sequence joins TRBV18 and TRBJ2-1; 8 nucleotides line up with TRBD2. Germline V gene lookup returns CDR1 KGHSH and CDR2 LQKENI. CDR3 size: 16 residues. Trimming cost V 0 bases and J 6 bases; bases outside gene matches: 7. This CDR3 reads CASSPPLPGGLNEQFF. For the CDR3, the DNA is TGTGCCAGCTCACCACCCCTGCCGGGGGGGCTCAATGAGCAGTTCTTC.

The rearrangement joins TRBV19 to TRBJ1-1; maybe TRBD1 (6 bases). CDR3 length: 15 amino acids. Germline V gene lookup returns CDR1 LNHDA and CDR2 SQIVND (reference sequence). V was trimmed by 7 bases and J by 9 bases, leaving 24 bases between them. DNA for the CDR3: TGTGCCAGTACCAAGCCCAGGGCAGGGGCTGGCAAAGCTTTCTTT. Its translation is CASTKPRAGAGKAFF.

The chain combines TRBV7-3 with TRBJ2-1; the D gene is possibly TRBD2 (6 bases). This CDR3 region has 15 residues. The germline V gene encodes CDR1 SGHTA and CDR2 FQGTGA. V was pared by 0 bases and J by 7 bases, with 13 bases between. The CDR3 region has the DNA TGTGCCAGCAGCTTAACGCCGGCTCTAGCGAATGAGCAGTTCTTC. It specifies CASSLTPALANEQFF.

This sequence joins TRBV27 and TRBJ2-2, with 10 nucleotides matching TRBD1. Germline lookup yields CDR1 MNHEY and CDR2 SMNVEV (reference sequence). The V segment lost 5 bases and the J segment 1 base; nucleotides outside the gene matches: 4. This CDR3 is 16 amino acids long. The CDR3 loop reads CASSRRDRGNTGELFF. The CDR3 nucleotides read TGTGCCAGCAGTCGCCGGGACAGGGGGAACACCGGGGAGCTGTTTTTT.